The clone carrying this T cell receptor beta chain was detected ten times or more. This sample was included in a study of T cells in Graves' hyperthyroidism and ophthalmopathy. Fresh peripheral blood, 7.5 to 10 ml of it, supplied the PBMCs. RNA transcripts gave rise to amplified TCR beta CDR3 regions. First-round RT-PCR with HTBI primers amplified the TCR CDR3 region. Via MiXCR, TCRdb re-called the multiplex PCR reads, giving one row per CDR3 protein. The sample carries approximately 630,000 distinct CDR3 sequences, 15% to 20% recorded once. V was pared by 4 bases and J by 3 bases, with 13 bases of the junction left unmatched. This CDR3 contains 19 residues. Germline-derived CDR1 and CDR2 are MNHNS and SASEGT.

The TCR was taken from a woman aged 25 to 39 with Graves' hyperthyroidism. Sample: blood. This chain links TRBV6-1 with TRBJ2-2; 11 bases fit TRBD2. In nucleotides, the CDR3 is TGTGCCAGCAGTGTGGCTCCTAGCGGGAGGAGTGGTTACACCGGGGAGCTGTTTTTT. Amino acids: CASSVAPSGRSGYTGELFF.